Below, 27 T cell receptor beta chains from the same sample are listed, as sequenced in a study of sequential checkpoint blockade in melanoma. Treatment denoted: randomized to nivolumab then ipilimumab (arm A) or the reverse (arm B). Assay used: immunoSEQ multiplex PCR; TCRdb lists only in-frame clones, some missing. Of roughly 23,000 clones in the sample, 75% to 90% were seen once. Specimen: CD8+ T cells sorted from blood (inferred from file names), collected from a patient given nivolumab and ipilimumab in sequence. The receptors stem from a human donor with melanoma.

This clone was observed a handful of times. V and J are TRBV7-9 and TRBJ2-7; 8 nucleotides agree with TRBD1. CDR1 and CDR2 (germline): SEHNR, FQNEAQ (reference sequence). V shed 2 bases, J shed 1 base, and the junction held 4 bases outside the gene matches. CDR3 size: 15 residues. CDR3 region: CASSLPGQASYEQYF. CDR3 sequence (DNA): TGTGCCAGCAGCTTACCGGGACAGGCATCCTACGAGCAGTACTTC.

The chain couples TRBV19 to TRBJ1-2; no firm D call. CDR3 length equals 15 residues. Deletions cut 1 base from V and 3 bases from J, with 12 bases between. Germline V gene sequence: CDR1 LNHDA, CDR2 SQIVND (reference sequence). The DNA for the CDR3 is TGTGCCAGTAGTATAGGGAGTTGGGGAGACTATGGCTACACCTTC. Amino acid sequence: CASSIGSWGDYGYTF.

The table lists this clone with a few counts. Other DNA variants within this sample encode the same CDR3. The chain has TRBV7-9 and TRBJ1-2, with TRBD1 matching over 8 bases. There are 18 residues in the CDR3. With V trimmed by 5 bases and J by 5 bases, 19 bases remained unmatched. Germline assignment: CDR1 SEHNR and CDR2 FQNEAQ (reference sequence). The CDR3 spells CASSLGQGLSSLTYGYTF. The CDR3 region has the DNA TGTGCCAGCAGCCTAGGACAGGGCCTAAGTAGCCTTACATATGGCTACACCTTC.

Of note for this clone: One junction end disagrees with the germline gene, perhaps due to a read error. This chain connects TRBV5-4 to TRBJ2-1, with D tentatively TRBD1 or TRBD2 (5 bases each). The CDR3 loop spans 13 amino acids. Germline values: CDR1 SGHNT, CDR2 YYREEE (reference sequence). CDR3 coding DNA: TGTGCCAGCAACTTGGGGGAGAACAATGAGCAGTTCTTC. This gives the protein CASNLGENNEQFF.

The V and J genes are TRBV29-1 and TRBJ2-1; TRBD2 is a possible D gene (6 bases). CDR3 size: 14 residues. Germline V gene lookup returns CDR1 SQVTM and CDR2 ANQGSEA. Trimming removed 4 bases at V and 3 bases at J, with 13 bases between. The CDR3 region is CSVGGTQVYNEQFF. The CDR3 nucleotides are TGCAGCGTTGGCGGGACTCAGGTCTACAATGAGCAGTTCTTC.

This chain links TRBV15 with TRBJ2-5, with TRBD2 identical over 8 bases. The trim removed 9 bases at V and 4 bases at J, leaving 16 bases unmatched. CDR1 and CDR2 (germline): LNHNV, YYDKDF (reference sequence). This CDR3 has 16 residues. This CDR3 is CATESNPGGPGETQYF. The DNA of the CDR3 is TGTGCCACGGAATCCAATCCGGGAGGGCCGGGAGAGACCCAGTACTTC.

The chain joins TRBV21-1 to TRBJ2-2; TRBD1, the D gene given by the table, was not confirmed from the DNA. TRBV21-1 is a listed pseudogene. The CDR3 length is 17 residues. DNA for the CDR3: TGTGCCAGCAGCCCTCCGCCCAGGGTAGGTATGTCTGGGGAGCTGTTTTTT. The encoded protein is CASSPPPRVGMSGELFF.

The gene calls are TRBV4-1 and TRBJ2-1; 12 bases map to TRBD2. This CDR3 has 15 amino acids. The V gene end was trimmed by 6 bases and the J gene end by 4 bases; junction bases not matched to a gene: 4. Per germline, CDR1 MGHRA and CDR2 YSYEKL. This chain's CDR3 is CASRPSGGAYNEQFF. Written as DNA, the CDR3 is TGCGCCAGCAGACCTAGCGGGGGGGCATACAATGAGCAGTTCTTC.

The chain recombines TRBV7-2 with TRBJ2-1; 11 nucleotides align to TRBD2. There are 15 residues in the CDR3. The V and J ends lost 3 bases and 8 bases, in that order; junction bases with no gene match: 6. Germline values: CDR1 SGHTA, CDR2 FQGNSA. The CDR3 DNA reads as TGTGCCAGCAGCTTCGTTAGCGGGGGGGCCTATGAGCAGTTCTTC. Its translation: CASSFVSGGAYEQFF.

This clone was counted only a few times. The V gene is TRBV27, the J gene TRBJ2-7; the D gene is possibly TRBD1 (8 bases). The CDR3 extends over 15 amino acids. The V end lost 8 bases, the J end lost 6 bases, and 23 bases lay between the germline ends. The germline gives CDR1 MNHEY, CDR2 SMNVEV (reference sequence). The CDR3 DNA reads TGTGCCAGCTGGGGACTACAGGGGGTTTCTCCCGAGCAGTACTTC. Translated: CASWGLQGVSPEQYF.

The rearrangement links TRBV4-3 to TRBJ1-1, with 7 bases matching TRBD1. V was pared by 4 bases and J by 4 bases, with 9 bases of the junction left unmatched. The CDR3 totals 15 residues. The germline V gene encodes CDR1 LGHNA and CDR2 YSLEER. CDR3 in DNA: TGCGCCAGCAGCCGGGGGTGGAGGGGGCCCACTGAAGCTTTCTTT. It is translated as CASSRGWRGPTEAFF.

This chain uses TRBV29-1 with TRBJ2-1; D gene uncertain. The germline gives CDR1 SQVTM, CDR2 ANQGSEA. Trimming took off 2 bases at V and 1 base at J, with 9 bases between the two ends. This CDR3 comprises 14 residues. The DNA for the CDR3 is TGCAGCGTTGAACGCCAGGATTCCTACAATGAGCAGTTCTTC. Its translation: CSVERQDSYNEQFF.

This chain joins TRBV7-9 and TRBJ2-7; D is perhaps TRBD2 (6 bases). The germline V gene encodes CDR1 SEHNR and CDR2 FQNEAQ (reference sequence). V lost 5 bases and J lost 3, with 14 bases in between. The CDR3 covers 14 residues. The CDR3 DNA follows: TGTGCCAGCAGCCCCAAACTAGCACACTACGAGCAGTACTTC. Its protein is CASSPKLAHYEQYF.

This chain links TRBV28 with TRBJ1-6; TRBD1 might be the D (5 bases). This CDR3 has 16 amino acids. V was cut by 4 bases and J by 9 bases, with 19 bases left in between. Germline V gene data show CDR1 as MDHEN and CDR2 as SYDVKM. The CDR3 reads CASSWGYRRAGSPLHF. CDR3 bases: TGTGCCAGCAGTTGGGGCTATCGGAGGGCGGGTTCACCCCTCCACTTT.

The chain carries TRBV9 and TRBJ1-3; unclear D gene. CDR1 is SGDLS, CDR2 YYNGEE, per germline. The CDR3 consists of 16 residues. The V gene lost 1 base and the J gene lost 8 bases, with 19 bases spanning the gap. Written as DNA, the CDR3 is TGTGCCAGCAGCGTAAGTCCGATCGCAGGAGGAGACACCATATATTTT. Its protein is CASSVSPIAGGDTIYF.

The J gene is TRBJ2-3, the V gene TRBV7-9; the D gene is possibly TRBD1 (6 bases). The CDR3 covers 15 residues. Germline V gene lookup returns CDR1 SEHNR and CDR2 FQNEAQ (reference sequence). Trimming took off 5 bases at V and 5 bases at J, with 17 bases between the two ends. This CDR3 reads CASSRLSGHGDTQYF. The CDR3, as DNA: TGTGCCAGCAGCCGGCTTTCGGGACACGGAGATACGCAGTATTTT.

This clone was observed once. The CDR3 loop reads CASSLGGRNTGELFF. The CDR3 DNA sequence: TGTGCCAGCAGCTTAGGAGGCAGGAACACCGGGGAGCTGTTTTTT. The chain is built from TRBV7-9 and TRBJ2-2; D call uncertain. V lost 1 base to trimming and J lost 1 base, with 7 bases between them. CDR1 and CDR2 from the germline V gene are SEHNR and FQNEAQ (reference sequence). There are 15 residues in the CDR3.

The gene calls are TRBV5-1 and TRBJ2-1; TRBD2 aligns across 8 bases. CDR1 SGHRS and CDR2 YFSETQ come from the germline V gene. The CDR3 is 15 amino acids. V lost 1 base and J lost 6; bases outside the gene matches: 6. CDR3 sequence reads: CASSLRGGPLNEQFF. CDR3 nucleotide sequence: TGCGCCAGCAGCTTGCGGGGGGGGCCCCTCAATGAGCAGTTCTTC.

This chain uses TRBV6-5 with TRBJ2-7; 8 positions agree with TRBD1. The CDR3 runs 14 residues. Per germline, CDR1 MNHEY and CDR2 SVGAGI. V shed 0 bases and J 6 bases; nucleotides not matched to a gene: 4. The CDR3 region has the DNA TGTGCCAGCAGTTACTCCGGTGGACAGGGCGAGCAGTACTTC. Its translation: CASSYSGGQGEQYF.

The chain employs TRBV7-9 and TRBJ1-5, with D maybe TRBD1 (6 bases). V lost 5 bases to trimming and J lost 5 bases, with 16 bases between them. From germline, CDR1 is SEHNR and CDR2 FQNEAQ (reference sequence). The CDR3 totals 15 residues. CDR3 coding DNA: TGTGCCAGCAGCCCCGGAGGGGGGGAGTATCAGCCCCAGCATTTT. Protein: CASSPGGGEYQPQHF.

This clone was seen a handful of times. This chain uses TRBV2 with TRBJ1-3; D is unclear. CDR1 and CDR2 (germline): SNHLY, FYNNEI. There are 14 residues in the CDR3. Trimming stripped 4 bases from V and 0 bases from J, with 7 bases between. The CDR3 nucleotides read TGTGCCAGCAGTGCCCCAGGCTCTGGAAACACCATATATTTT. This translates into CASSAPGSGNTIYF. The whole variable domain, filled in from reference TRBV2 and TRBJ1-3, reads EPEVTQTPSHQVTQMGQEVILRCVPISNHLYFYWYRQILGQKVEFLVSFYNNEISEKSEIFDDQFSVERPDGSNFTLKIRSTKLEDSAMYFCASSAPGSGNTIYFGEGSWLTVV.

The rearrangement links TRBV5-1 to TRBJ2-7, with 7 bases matching TRBD2. Per germline, CDR1 SGHRS and CDR2 YFSETQ. The CDR3 totals 13 residues. Trimming removed 6 bases from V and 3 bases from J; junction bases left unmatched: 6. The chain's CDR3 is CASTWGGNYEQYF. The CDR3 DNA reads TGCGCCAGCACTTGGGGGGGGAACTACGAGCAGTACTTC.

The chain uses TRBV27 and TRBJ1-1; no reliable D call. The length of the CDR3 is 16 residues. With 6 bases removed from V and 0 bases from J, the gap between germline ends came to 17 bases. Germline-derived CDR1 and CDR2 are MNHEY and SMNVEV (reference sequence). The CDR3 nucleotides read TGTGCCAGCAGCCCCGCATCGTGGCGGCTGAACACTGAAGCTTTCTTT. It translates to CASSPASWRLNTEAFF.

This chain joins TRBV19 and TRBJ1-1, with a tentative D call TRBD1 (6 bases). The V gene's germline CDR1 is LNHDA and CDR2 SQIVND (reference sequence). V gave up 4 bases and J gave up 0 bases, with 12 bases separating them. The CDR3 is 15 amino acids. The CDR3 protein is CASSTRTDMNTEAFF. The CDR3 nucleotides are TGTGCCAGTAGTACGAGGACAGACATGAACACTGAAGCTTTCTTT. The full variable domain, with the rest looked up from reference TRBV19 and TRBJ1-1, is DGGITQSPKYLFRKEGQNVTLSCEQNLNHDAMYWYRQDPGQGLRLIYYSQIVNDFQKGDIAEGYSVSREKKESFPLTVTSAQKNPTAFYLCASSTRTDMNTEAFFGQGTRLTVV.

The rearrangement joins TRBV11-2 to TRBJ1-1; 8 nucleotides agree with TRBD1. J gave up 4 bases and V 0 bases, and 7 bases lay outside the gene matches. CDR1 and CDR2 (germline): SGHAT, FQNNGV. The CDR3 loop spans 16 amino acids. CDR3 nucleotide sequence: TGTGCCAGCAGCTTAGAGGGCCAGGGGGCTATCACTGAAGCTTTCTTT. It yields the protein CASSLEGQGAITEAFF.

The rearrangement links TRBV4-1 to TRBJ2-1; D may be TRBD1 (6 bases). The germline CDR1 and CDR2 sequences are MGHRA and YSYEKL. The length of the CDR3 is 13 residues. Between the trimmed V and J ends, which lost 4 bases and 4 bases, there was a span of 8 bases. This CDR3 reads CASSPGQYNEQFF. The DNA for the CDR3 is TGCGCCAGCAGCCCCGGACAGTACAATGAGCAGTTCTTC.

This clone is medium-sized in the sample. The chain joins TRBV10-3 to TRBJ2-1; D remains ambiguous. V gave up 0 bases and J gave up 8 bases, with 2 bases separating them. CDR1 is ENHRY, CDR2 SYGVKD, per germline. There are 11 residues in the CDR3. The CDR3 loop reads CAISESDEQFF. CDR3 sequence (DNA): TGTGCCATCAGTGAGTCCGATGAGCAGTTCTTC.